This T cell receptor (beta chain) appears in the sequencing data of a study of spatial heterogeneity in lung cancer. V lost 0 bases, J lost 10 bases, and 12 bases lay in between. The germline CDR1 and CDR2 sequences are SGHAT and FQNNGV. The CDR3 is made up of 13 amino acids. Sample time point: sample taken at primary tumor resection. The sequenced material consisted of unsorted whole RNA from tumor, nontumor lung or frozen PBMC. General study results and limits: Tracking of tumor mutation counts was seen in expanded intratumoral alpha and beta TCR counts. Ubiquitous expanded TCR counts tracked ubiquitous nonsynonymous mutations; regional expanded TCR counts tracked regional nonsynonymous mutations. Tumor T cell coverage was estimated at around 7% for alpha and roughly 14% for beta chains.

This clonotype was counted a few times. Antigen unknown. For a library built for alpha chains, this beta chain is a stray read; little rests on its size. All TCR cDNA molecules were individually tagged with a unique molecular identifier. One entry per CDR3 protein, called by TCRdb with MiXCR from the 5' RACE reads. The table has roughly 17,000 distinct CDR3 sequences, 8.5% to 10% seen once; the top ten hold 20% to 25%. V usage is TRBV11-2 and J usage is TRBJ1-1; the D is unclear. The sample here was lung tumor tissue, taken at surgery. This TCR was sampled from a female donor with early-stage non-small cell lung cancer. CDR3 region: CASSLERTMGAFF. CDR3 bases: TGTGCCAGCAGCTTAGAACGTACGATGGGAGCTTTCTTT.